Given below is one T cell receptor (beta chain) in context. The antigen is not known. The record originates from a study of breast tumors, draining lymph nodes, adjacent tissues. Axillary draining lymph nodes of breast cancer patients supplied the node samples. V trimming: 8 bases; J trimming: 6 bases; junction bases outside the gene matches: 7. This CDR3 is 13 amino acids long. Germline V CDR1 and CDR2: MNHEY, SMNVEV (reference sequence). TCRdb redid the calling of the multiplex PCR reads with MiXCR, one entry per CDR3 protein. Among approximately 230,000 distinct CDR3 sequences listed, less than 45% were seen once. General study points: Tumors had less TCR diversity than lymph nodes, more than nontumor tissue. The data were judged consistent with most tumor T cells coming from lymph node and expanding in tumor. Luminal-like breast cancer showed significantly higher tumor–nontumor repertoire similarity than basal-like.

The receptor was derived from a female donor with breast cancer. Some clones in this sample may be carry-over from other donors' samples. The genes are TRBV27 and TRBJ1-2, with 9 bases identical to TRBD1. Sequenced sample: axillary lymph node tissue. The chain's CDR3 is CASSPGTGNGYTF. CDR3 coding DNA: TGTGCCAGCTCCCCCGGGACAGGGAATGGCTACACCTTC.